Below are 13 T cell receptor beta chains sequenced from a single sample in a study of CD4+ T cells in melanoma. Assay used: immunoSEQ multiplex PCR; TCRdb lists only in-frame clones, some missing. This sample has about 11,000 clones, with roughly three quarters found just once. Sequenced material: cells from a culture (not recorded whether cultured in vitro). These receptors were obtained from a human donor with melanoma.

The V and J genes are TRBV9 and TRBJ1-2; D remains ambiguous. The V and J ends lost 2 bases and 8 bases respectively, with 7 bases between them. Germline loops: CDR1 SGDLS, CDR2 YYNGEE. The CDR3 extends over 11 amino acids. The CDR3 protein is CASSVPRGYTF. The CDR3 DNA sequence: TGTGCCAGCAGCGTCCCTCGGGGCTACACCTTC. The entire variable domain, with the rest obtained from reference TRBV9 and TRBJ1-2, is as follows: DSGVTQTPKHLITATGQRVTLRCSPRSGDLSVYWYQQSLDQGLQFLIQYYNGEERAKGNILERFSAQQFPDLHSELNLSSLELGDSALYFCASSVPRGYTFGSGTRLTVV.

The chain is built from TRBV11-2 and TRBJ2-5; 9 bases align to TRBD2. Germline CDR1 reads SGHAT; CDR2 reads FQNNGV. V lost 7 bases, J lost 0 bases, and 6 bases stayed unmatched. The CDR3 is made up of 15 amino acids. The CDR3 DNA is TGTGCCAGCAAGCGACTAGCGGAGTACCAAGAGACCCAGTACTTC. The encoded protein is CASKRLAEYQETQYF.

This rearrangement joins TRBV11-3 to TRBJ2-2; D is ambiguous. Deletions cut 1 base from V and 6 bases from J, with 3 bases between. The CDR3 runs to 12 residues. Germline lookup yields CDR1 SGHNT and CDR2 YENEEA. CDR3 loop: CASSLAAGELFF. The CDR3 DNA reads TGTGCCAGCAGCTTAGCGGCCGGGGAGCTGTTTTTT.

The chain recombines TRBV5-6 with TRBJ1-2, with no clear D. V lost 0 bases and J lost 6, with 6 bases in between. Germline V gene lookup returns CDR1 SGHDT and CDR2 YYEEEE. The CDR3 is 12 residues long. CDR3 sequence: CASSLGTNGYTF. The CDR3, as DNA: TGTGCCAGCAGCTTGGGTACGAATGGCTACACCTTC.

The chain combines TRBV11-2 with TRBJ2-5; D is unclear. Trimming left V 2 bases short and J 6 bases short, with 13 bases between. This CDR3 has 14 residues. Germline loops: CDR1 SGHAT, CDR2 FQNNGV. The CDR3 coding sequence is TGTGCCAGCAGCTTATCTCCGAACGTACAGACCCAGTACTTC. As protein: CASSLSPNVQTQYF.

A few counts support this clone. This sequence joins TRBV6-5 and TRBJ1-2; no clear D. Trimming cost V 2 bases and J 6 bases, with 13 bases left between them. CDR3 length: 14 residues. Germline values: CDR1 MNHEY, CDR2 SVGAGI. The CDR3 loop reads CASSYQYTQNGYTF. The CDR3 region has the DNA TGTGCCAGCAGTTACCAATACACACAGAATGGCTACACCTTC.

The sample holds a few counts of this clone. This chain uses TRBV18 with TRBJ1-5; perhaps TRBD1 as D (5 bases). CDR1 KGHSH and CDR2 LQKENI come from the germline V gene. V was clipped by 5 bases and J by 4 bases, with 9 bases between them. The CDR3 contains 13 residues. CDR3 in amino acids: CASSSTENQPQHF. The DNA for the CDR3 is TGTGCCAGCTCATCGACAGAGAATCAGCCCCAGCATTTT.

The chain employs TRBV30 and TRBJ1-2; perhaps TRBD1 as D (5 bases). Germline V gives CDR1 GTSNPN, CDR2 SVGIG (reference sequence). The CDR3 has 15 residues. The ends were cut back, 2 bases at V and 8 bases at J, with 21 bases in the middle. The CDR3 coding sequence is TGTGCCTGGAGTCACTCAGGGCATCGCTTTAGGGGCTACACCTTC. Its protein product is CAWSHSGHRFRGYTF.

This CDR3 reads CASSLQPTRQAGETQYF. In nucleotides, the CDR3 is TGCGCCAGCAGCTTGCAACCAACAAGACAGGCGGGAGAGACCCAGTACTTC. This sequence joins TRBV5-1 and TRBJ2-5; TRBD1 is a possible D gene (6 bases). V was trimmed by 1 base and J by 4 bases, leaving 20 bases between them. CDR3 size: 17 residues. Germline CDR1 SGHRS, CDR2 YFSETQ.

The J gene is TRBJ2-2, the V gene TRBV25-1, with D unresolved. The ends were cut back, 6 bases at V and 0 bases at J, with 5 bases in the middle. Germline V gives CDR1 MGHDK, CDR2 SYGVNS. The CDR3 is made up of 13 amino acids. CDR3 nucleotides: TGTGCCAGCAGGGCAGCGAACACCGGGGAGCTGTTTTTT. Amino acid sequence: CASRAANTGELFF.

The V gene is TRBV18, the J gene TRBJ1-1, with D possibly matching TRBD1 (6 bases). The germline V gene has CDR1 KGHSH and CDR2 LQKENI. This CDR3 spans 14 amino acids. V was clipped by 2 bases and J by 1 base, with 8 bases between them. The CDR3 bases are TGTGCCAGCTCACCAAACAGGGAGAACACTGAAGCTTTCTTT. Residues: CASSPNRENTEAFF.

This clone was observed a handful of times. The rearrangement links TRBV7-9 to TRBJ2-3, with D possibly TRBD1 on 5 matching bases. CDR1 and CDR2 from the germline V gene are SEHNR and FQNEAQ (reference sequence). The CDR3 is 15 amino acids. V was pared by 5 bases and J by 0 bases, with 12 bases between. CDR3: CASSRQGSSTDTQYF. The CDR3 region has the DNA TGTGCCAGCAGCCGCCAGGGTTCTAGCACAGATACGCAGTATTTT. The full variable domain, with the rest looked up from reference TRBV7-9 and TRBJ2-3, is DTGVSQNPRHKITKRGQNVTFRCDPISEHNRLYWYRQTLGQGPEFLTYFQNEAQLEKSRLLSDRFSAERPKGSFSTLEIQRTEQGDSAMYLCASSRQGSSTDTQYFGPGTRLTVL.

This clone was counted between two and nine times. The J gene is TRBJ1-5, the V gene TRBV6-6; TRBD1 agrees at 11 bases. Germline assignment: CDR1 MNHNY and CDR2 SVGAGI (reference sequence). The CDR3 contains 16 residues. J gave up 7 bases and V 5 bases, and 10 bases lay outside the gene matches. The CDR3 bases are TGTGCCAGCAGTCCTGGACAGGGGGCGCGGGGACAGCCCCAGCATTTT. Translating gives CASSPGQGARGQPQHF.